These 12 T cell receptor beta chains were all obtained from the same sample, sequenced in a study of T cells after yellow fever vaccination. TCRdb used MiXCR to reprocess the 5' RACE reads, holding one entry per CDR3 protein. The sample yields 68,000 or so distinct CDR3 sequences, approximately 7% seen once. The source material was CD8+ T cells sorted from PBMCs, sampled 15 days after the yellow fever booster vaccination. The receptors were sampled from a man aged 25-45 years who received the YFV17D yellow fever vaccine.

This clonotype was counted ten times or more. V is TRBV12-3 or TRBV12-4 and J is TRBJ2-5; D gene uncertain. V lost 8 bases, J lost 1 base, and 11 bases lay in between. The CDR3 contains 13 residues. CDR3 region: CASRAWGQETQYF. In DNA, the CDR3 is TGTGCCAGCCGGGCTTGGGGCCAAGAGACCCAGTACTTC.

This clonotype was seen ten or more times. The chain is built from TRBV6-1 and TRBJ2-1; 10 bases are a match to TRBD2. Looked up from germline, CDR1 is MNHNS and CDR2 is SASEGT. V trimming: 10 bases; J trimming: 3 bases; junction bases outside the gene matches: 9. The CDR3 length is 15 residues. As DNA, the CDR3 is TGTGCCATCCAGCCGACTAGCGGGCTCTACAATGAGCAGTTCTTC. It is translated as CAIQPTSGLYNEQFF.

Ten or more counts support this clonotype. This chain links TRBV2 with TRBJ1-5, with TRBD1 matching 8 bases. Germline loops: CDR1 SNHLY, CDR2 FYNNEI. The CDR3 consists of 14 residues. Trimming took 5 bases from V and 4 from J; bases not matched to a gene: 4. CDR3 loop: CASSIYRGNQPQHF. In DNA, the CDR3 is TGTGCCAGCAGTATTTACAGGGGGAATCAGCCCCAGCATTTT.

This clonotype showed up many times. This chain connects TRBV20-1 to TRBJ2-5; tentative D call: TRBD1 (6 bases). Germline CDR1 is DFQATT and CDR2 is SNEGSKA (reference sequence). Trimming stripped 6 bases from V and 1 base from J, with 15 bases between. The CDR3 runs to 14 residues. This CDR3 is CSAPGRDIQETQYF. In DNA form, the CDR3 reads TGCAGTGCCCCAGGCCGGGACATCCAAGAGACCCAGTACTTC.

Only a few counts were recorded for this clonotype. This rearrangement joins TRBV14 to TRBJ2-1; TRBD2 matches 8 bases. The V gene's germline CDR1 is SGHDN and CDR2 FVKESK. This CDR3 has 19 residues. Trimming removed 0 bases from V and 6 bases from J; junction bases left unmatched: 16. CDR3 bases: TGTGCCAGCAGCCAAGATGTAGCGGGAAAGCTGCCTCTACGCAATGAGCAGTTCTTC. This gives the protein CASSQDVAGKLPLRNEQFF. The variable domain in full, with the rest retrieved from reference TRBV14 and TRBJ2-1, is EAGVTQFPSHSVIEKGQTVTLRCDPISGHDNLYWYRRVMGKEIKFLLHFVKESKQDESGMPNNRFLAERTGGTYSTLKVQPAELEDSGVYFCASSQDVAGKLPLRNEQFFGPGTRLTVL.

This clonotype was counted only a few times. This rearrangement joins TRBV5-6 to TRBJ2-2; TRBD2 is a possible D gene (6 bases). V was pared by 3 bases and J by 8 bases, with 23 bases between. Germline lookup yields CDR1 SGHDT and CDR2 YYEEEE. The CDR3 sequence is 17 residues long. This CDR3 reads CASSWARGMIQGGELFF. For the CDR3, the DNA is TGTGCCAGCAGCTGGGCCCGCGGGATGATCCAGGGAGGGGAGCTGTTTTTT.

This clonotype was picked up many times. CDR3 DNA: TGTGCCAGCCTAAGGGAAGATTACAATGAGCAGTTCTTC. Translating it yields CASLREDYNEQFF. The V and J genes are TRBV9 and TRBJ2-1; D unresolved. The CDR3 is made up of 13 amino acids. Germline-derived CDR1 and CDR2 are SGDLS and YYNGEE. The V end was cut by 7 bases, the J end by 4 bases, with 12 bases between.

This clonotype was detected ten times or more. This rearrangement joins TRBV6-1 to TRBJ2-5, with D perhaps matching TRBD1 or TRBD2 (5 bases each). CDR3 length: 13 amino acids. V was clipped by 5 bases and J by 1 base, with 8 bases between them. Germline CDR1 reads MNHNS; CDR2 reads SASEGT. The CDR3 nucleotides read TGTGCCAGCAGTAGGGACCTCCAAGAGACCCAGTACTTC. It yields the protein CASSRDLQETQYF.

Ten or more counts support this clonotype. The chain links TRBV7-9 to TRBJ2-3; 9 nucleotides align to TRBD2. CDR1 is SEHNR, CDR2 FQNEAQ, per germline (reference sequence). V lost 5 bases to trimming and J lost 8 bases; unmatched junction nucleotides: 14. The CDR3 runs to 16 residues. The CDR3 reads CASSGNAVAGEVTQYF. CDR3 bases: TGTGCCAGCAGCGGAAATGCGGTAGCGGGAGAAGTTACGCAGTATTTT.

This clonotype was observed many times. J is TRBJ2-2 and V is TRBV29-1; D gene ambiguous. The V end was cut by 8 bases, the J end by 1 base, with 11 bases between. Germline values: CDR1 SQVTM, CDR2 ANQGSEA. The CDR3 length is 13 residues. CDR3 DNA: TGCAGCATCTATGGGCGGAACACCGGGGAGCTGTTTTTT. Encoded protein: CSIYGRNTGELFF.

In this sample, this clonotype turned up many times. This CDR3 is CASSQLDKSTDTQYF. CDR3 nucleotide sequence: TGCGCCAGCAGCCAACTGGACAAAAGCACAGATACGCAGTATTTT. The chain is built from TRBV4-3 and TRBJ2-3; a possible D gene is TRBD1 (5 bases). The CDR3 contains 15 residues. Looked up from germline, CDR1 is LGHNA and CDR2 is YSLEER. V lost 2 bases, J lost 0 bases, and 9 bases lay in between.

This clonotype appeared many times. V and J are TRBV7-8 and TRBJ2-3; possibly TRBD2 for D (5 bases). Germline loops: CDR1 SGHVS, CDR2 FQNEAQ. V was clipped by 0 bases and J by 3 bases, with 13 bases between them. The CDR3 runs 16 residues. The CDR3 coding sequence is TGTGCCAGCAGCTTAGCCGGACCGCCGGGAACAGATACGCAGTATTTT. This codes for CASSLAGPPGTDTQYF.